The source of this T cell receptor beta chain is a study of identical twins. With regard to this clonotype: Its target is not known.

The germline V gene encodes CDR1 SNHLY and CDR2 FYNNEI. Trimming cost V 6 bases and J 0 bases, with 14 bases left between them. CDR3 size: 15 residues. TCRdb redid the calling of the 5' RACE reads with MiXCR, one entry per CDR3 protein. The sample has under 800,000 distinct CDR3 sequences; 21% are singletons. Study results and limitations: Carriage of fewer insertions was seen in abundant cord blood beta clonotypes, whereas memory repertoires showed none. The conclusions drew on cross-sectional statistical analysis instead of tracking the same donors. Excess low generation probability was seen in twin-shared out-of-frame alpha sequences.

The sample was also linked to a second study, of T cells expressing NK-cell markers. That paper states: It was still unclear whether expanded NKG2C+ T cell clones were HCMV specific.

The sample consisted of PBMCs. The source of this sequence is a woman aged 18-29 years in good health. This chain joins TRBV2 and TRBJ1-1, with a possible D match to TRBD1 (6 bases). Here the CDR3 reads CASRSTGALNTEAFF. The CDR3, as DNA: TGTGCCAGCAGATCGACAGGCGCCCTGAACACTGAAGCTTTCTTT. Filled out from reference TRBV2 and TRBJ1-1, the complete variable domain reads EPEVTQTPSHQVTQMGQEVILRCVPISNHLYFYWYRQILGQKVEFLVSFYNNEISEKSEIFDDQFSVERPDGSNFTLKIRSTKLEDSAMYFCASRSTGALNTEAFFGQGTRLTVV.